One and the same sample provided the 25 T cell receptor beta chains below, sequenced in a study of T-cell reconstitution after alpha-beta-depleted transplantation in children. The library targeted TCRbeta and was prepared with unique molecular identifiers. One entry per CDR3 protein results from TCRdb running MiXCR on the PCR reads. The sample holds about 270,000 distinct CDR3 sequences, 9.9% seen once. Sequenced material: PBMCs from the stem cell graft donor, taken from the stem cell graft. These receptors all come from a human donor who donated a stem cell graft to a child with SCID.

This clonotype has just a few counts. The chain has TRBV28 and TRBJ2-7, with D maybe TRBD1 (6 bases). Between the trimmed V and J ends, which lost 6 bases and 2 bases, there was a span of 20 bases. The germline CDR1 and CDR2 sequences are MDHEN and SYDVKM. The CDR3 length is 16 residues. The CDR3 coding sequence is TGTGCCAGCAGCGGGTGGGGTCCAGGGGATGCCTACGAGCAGTACTTC. Residues: CASSGWGPGDAYEQYF. Filled out from reference TRBV28 and TRBJ2-7, the complete variable domain reads DVKVTQSSRYLVKRTGEKVFLECVQDMDHENMFWYRQDPGLGLRLIYFSYDVKMKEKGDIPEGYSVSREKKERFSLILESASTNQTSMYLCASSGWGPGDAYEQYFGPGTRLTVT.

The chain is built from TRBV7-9 and TRBJ1-2, with D possibly being TRBD1 (5 bases). CDR1 and CDR2 from the germline V gene are SEHNR and FQNEAQ (reference sequence). The ends were cut back, 10 bases at V and 0 bases at J, with 15 bases in the middle. The CDR3 is 14 residues long. The CDR3 bases are TGTGCCACCCTGGAGGGGACCGCTAACTATGGCTACACCTTC. This gives the protein CATLEGTANYGYTF.

V usage is TRBV29-1 and J usage is TRBJ2-1, with 9 bases aligning to TRBD1. The CDR3 consists of 14 residues. CDR1 and CDR2 from the germline V gene are SQVTM and ANQGSEA. Unmatched junction bases numbered 8, after V lost 3 bases and J lost 8 bases. The CDR3, as DNA: TGCAGCGTTGAGAACAGGGGGCAATGGGATGAGCAGTTCTTC. Translating gives CSVENRGQWDEQFF.

This clonotype was observed a few times. CDR3 nucleotides: TGTGCCAGCAGCTTATCCGGGACAGGGAGTGGAAACACCATATATTTT. It specifies CASSLSGTGSGNTIYF. This chain connects TRBV7-8 to TRBJ1-3, with TRBD1 matching 9 bases. The CDR3 runs 16 residues. V trimming: 2 bases; J trimming: 3 bases; junction bases outside the gene matches: 5. Germline lookup yields CDR1 SGHVS and CDR2 FQNEAQ. The full variable domain, in which reference TRBV7-8 and TRBJ1-3 provide the parts outside the CDR3, is GAGVSQSPRYKVAKRGQDVALRCDPISGHVSLFWYQQALGQGPEFLTYFQNEAQLDKSGLPSDRFFAERPEGSVSTLKIQRTQQEDSAVYLCASSLSGTGSGNTIYFGEGSWLTVV.

This clonotype was observed many times. The rearrangement uses TRBV21-1 and TRBJ2-3; the table assigns TRBD2, which was not confirmed against the DNA. TRBV21-1 is a known pseudogene. The CDR3 loop spans 15 amino acids. CDR3 loop: CASIVRGTAPKPQYF. The CDR3 DNA follows: TGTGCCAGCATCGTTCGGGGGACGGCTCCCAAGCCGCAGTATTTT.

The sample holds a few counts of this clonotype. The V and J genes are TRBV5-1 and TRBJ2-3; D call uncertain. The CDR3 has 14 residues. Germline V CDR1 and CDR2: SGHRS, YFSETQ. The V gene lost 0 bases and the J gene lost 6 bases, with 11 bases spanning the gap. CDR3 sequence reads: CASSLGLLSDTQYF. CDR3 nucleotides: TGCGCCAGCAGCTTGGGGCTGTTGTCTGATACGCAGTATTTT.

This clonotype turned up a few times. The chain employs TRBV20-1 and TRBJ1-2; D gene ambiguous. Between the trimmed V and J ends, which lost 1 base and 7 bases, there was a span of 10 bases. The CDR3 has 12 residues. Germline assignment: CDR1 DFQATT and CDR2 SNEGSKA (reference sequence). CDR3 region: CSARGGFFGYTF. CDR3 sequence (DNA): TGCAGTGCTAGAGGCGGCTTTTTTGGCTACACCTTC.

The chain is built from TRBV5-1 and TRBJ1-1, with TRBD1 as a possible D gene (5 bases). The ends were cut back, 5 bases at V and 2 bases at J, with 10 bases in the middle. Per germline, CDR1 SGHRS and CDR2 YFSETQ. The CDR3 sequence is 13 residues long. The CDR3: CASSAGINTEAFF. CDR3 nucleotides: TGCGCCAGCAGTGCAGGGATCAACACTGAAGCTTTCTTT. The full variable domain, completed using reference TRBV5-1 and TRBJ1-1, is KAGVTQTPRYLIKTRGQQVTLSCSPISGHRSVSWYQQTPGQGLQFLFEYFSETQRNKGNFPGRFSGRQFSNSRSEMNVSTLELGDSALYLCASSAGINTEAFFGQGTRLTVV.

The chain couples TRBV10-3 to TRBJ2-7; 9 bases align to TRBD2. CDR3 size: 15 residues. V was pared by 0 bases and J by 5 bases, with 5 bases of the junction left unmatched. CDR1 and CDR2 (germline): ENHRY, SYGVKD. The CDR3 loop reads CAISESSGGTHEQYF. CDR3 nucleotide sequence: TGTGCCATCAGTGAGTCGAGCGGGGGGACCCACGAGCAGTACTTC.

V and J are TRBV29-1 and TRBJ2-7; unclear D gene. Germline V gene lookup returns CDR1 SQVTM and CDR2 ANQGSEA. Trimming pared 4 bases from V and 7 bases from J, leaving 11 bases between. The CDR3 runs to 11 residues. This CDR3 reads CSVGGLGEQYF. The CDR3 DNA reads TGCAGCGTTGGTGGGCTCGGGGAGCAGTACTTC.

V is TRBV6-1 and J is TRBJ2-3, with D maybe TRBD1 (6 bases). From germline, CDR1 is MNHNS and CDR2 SASEGT. V was clipped by 5 bases and J by 4 bases, with 13 bases between them. The CDR3 extends over 14 amino acids. This CDR3 reads CASSLHRDSDTQYF. CDR3 DNA sequence: TGTGCCAGCAGTCTCCACAGGGATTCAGATACGCAGTATTTT.

This clonotype appeared many times. V is TRBV20-1 and J is TRBJ1-3; D call uncertain. The CDR3 has 15 amino acids. Trimming removed 3 bases from V and 0 bases from J, with 12 bases in between. The germline V gene has CDR1 DFQATT and CDR2 SNEGSKA (reference sequence). This CDR3 is CSASTYSSSGNTIYF. In nucleotides, the CDR3 is TGCAGTGCTAGCACCTACAGTTCCTCTGGAAACACCATATATTTT.

In the case of this clonotype: The junction departs from the called germline gene at one end, perhaps through a read error. The chain carries TRBV10-3 and TRBJ2-2; D is uncertain. Germline V gives CDR1 ENHRY, CDR2 SYGVKD. The CDR3 totals 16 residues. The chain's CDR3 is CAISERPDANTGQLFF. CDR3 sequence (DNA): TGTGCCATCAGTGAGAGGCCAGATGCGAACACCGGGCAGCTGTTTTTT.

Note on this clonotype: The CDR3 ends on some other residue instead of the conserved phenylalanine or tryptophan, so this is likely a read error. The limits of the CDR3 on the DNA are not certain, so only TCRdb's listed CDR3 is given. The chain couples TRBV2 to TRBJ1-2; TRBD1 reflects the table's D call only, with no check against the DNA. The CDR3 contains 12 residues when both ends are counted. CDR1 is SNHLY, CDR2 FYNNEI, per germline. CDR3 region: CASSESGAGFGD.

This clonotype has a count of ten or more. This sequence joins TRBV12-3 or TRBV12-4 and TRBJ2-4, with TRBD1 matching over 8 bases. The CDR3 length is 18 residues. The ends lost 2 bases at V and 0 bases at J; junction bases unmatched: 9. The CDR3 bases are TGTGCCAGCAGTTTATCCCCAGGACAGGGCCTAGCCAAAAACATTCAGTACTTC. As protein: CASSLSPGQGLAKNIQYF.

The CDR3 here is CASSVGAGSFTNYGYTF. The CDR3 DNA reads TGTGCCAGCAGCGTAGGGGCAGGGAGCTTTACTAACTATGGCTACACCTTC. The V gene is TRBV9, the J gene TRBJ1-2, with a tentative D call TRBD1 (5 bases). V shed 0 bases and J shed 0 bases, with 15 bases lying between them. The CDR3 is 17 residues long. In germline, CDR1 is SGDLS, CDR2 YYNGEE.

The table lists this clonotype with many counts. The chain is built from TRBV11-2 and TRBJ1-1, with 8 bases that match TRBD1. Germline assignment: CDR1 SGHAT and CDR2 FQNNGV. The CDR3 extends over 15 amino acids. V shed 3 bases, J shed 4 bases, and the junction held 7 bases outside the gene matches. The chain's CDR3 is CASSLYQGASTEAFF. The CDR3, as DNA: TGTGCCAGCAGCTTGTACCAGGGGGCAAGCACTGAAGCTTTCTTT.

The chain is built from TRBV27 and TRBJ1-2; possible D gene TRBD1, 6 bases. Germline loops: CDR1 MNHEY, CDR2 SMNVEV (reference sequence). Deletions cut 2 bases from V and 3 bases from J, with 7 bases between. The CDR3 is 13 amino acids. CDR3 nucleotides: TGTGCCAGCAGTTTAGGACAGTACTATGGCTACACCTTC. Its protein product is CASSLGQYYGYTF.

This clonotype was counted between two and nine times. The chain employs TRBV6-1 and TRBJ1-6; D remains ambiguous. Between the trimmed V and J ends, which lost 5 bases and 7 bases, there was a span of 21 bases. The germline gives CDR1 MNHNS, CDR2 SASEGT. The CDR3 is 17 residues long. CDR3 loop: CASSHPRMPSVNSPLHF. In DNA form, the CDR3 reads TGTGCCAGCAGTCATCCTCGGATGCCATCAGTGAATTCACCCCTCCACTTT.

This chain connects TRBV5-4 to TRBJ2-1; D may be TRBD2 (6 bases). Between the trimmed V and J ends, which lost 4 bases and 0 bases, there was a span of 14 bases. CDR1 and CDR2 (germline): SGHNT, YYREEE (reference sequence). The CDR3 length is 16 residues. The CDR3 region is CASSGGTSTSYNEQFF. The CDR3 nucleotides read TGTGCCAGCAGCGGAGGGACTTCAACCTCCTACAATGAGCAGTTCTTC. The full variable domain, completed using reference TRBV5-4 and TRBJ2-1, is ETGVTQSPTHLIKTRGQQVTLRCSSQSGHNTVSWYQQALGQGPQFIFQYYREEENGRGNFPPRFSGLQFPNYSSELNVNALELDDSALYLCASSGGTSTSYNEQFFGPGTRLTVL.

This clonotype has a handful of counts. The V call is TRBV4-1, the J call TRBJ2-1; no clear D. The ends were cut back, 0 bases at V and 9 bases at J, with 9 bases in the middle. The CDR3 loop spans 13 amino acids. Germline CDR1 is MGHRA and CDR2 is YSYEKL. The CDR3 coding sequence is TGCGCCAGCAGCCAAGATAGTGGGATTGAGCAGTTCTTC. It is translated as CASSQDSGIEQFF.

This clonotype has only a few counts. A read error may be the cause here, since a much bigger clone is one base away. The V and J genes are TRBV3-1 and TRBJ2-5; no clear D gene. Between the trimmed V and J ends, which lost 6 bases and 5 bases, there was a span of 7 bases. The CDR3 is made up of 11 amino acids. Germline CDR1 reads LGHDT; CDR2 reads YNNKEL (reference sequence). The CDR3 region has the DNA TGTGCCAGCAGATTAATGGAGACCCAGTACTTC. Amino acid sequence: CASRLMETQYF.

This clonotype was found many times. This sequence joins TRBV5-1 and TRBJ2-2; perhaps TRBD1 as D (5 bases). Between the trimmed V and J ends, which lost 0 bases and 5 bases, there was a span of 11 bases. There are 15 residues in the CDR3. The V gene's germline CDR1 is SGHRS and CDR2 YFSETQ. DNA for the CDR3: TGCGCCAGCAGCTTGGTAGGGGCCCCTACCGGGGAGCTGTTTTTT. Translated: CASSLVGAPTGELFF.

This clonotype came up a few times. CDR3 region: CSARDSRGQTGTQYF. CDR3 in DNA: TGCAGTGCTAGAGATAGCAGGGGGCAAACGGGTACGCAGTATTTT. The chain links TRBV20-1 to TRBJ2-3; 8 bases match TRBD1. The V and J ends lost 0 bases and 8 bases, in that order; junction bases with no gene match: 10. The CDR3 sequence is 15 residues long. Per the germline V gene, CDR1 is DFQATT and CDR2 is SNEGSKA (reference sequence).

The chain joins TRBV29-1 to TRBJ2-7; 10 nucleotides align to TRBD1. The CDR3 is 15 residues long. Per the germline V gene, CDR1 is SQVTM and CDR2 is ANQGSEA. The trim removed 3 bases at V and 0 bases at J, leaving 5 bases unmatched. DNA for the CDR3: TGCAGCGTTGAGGGCCGGGACAGGGGCTCCTACGAGCAGTACTTC. Protein sequence: CSVEGRDRGSYEQYF.